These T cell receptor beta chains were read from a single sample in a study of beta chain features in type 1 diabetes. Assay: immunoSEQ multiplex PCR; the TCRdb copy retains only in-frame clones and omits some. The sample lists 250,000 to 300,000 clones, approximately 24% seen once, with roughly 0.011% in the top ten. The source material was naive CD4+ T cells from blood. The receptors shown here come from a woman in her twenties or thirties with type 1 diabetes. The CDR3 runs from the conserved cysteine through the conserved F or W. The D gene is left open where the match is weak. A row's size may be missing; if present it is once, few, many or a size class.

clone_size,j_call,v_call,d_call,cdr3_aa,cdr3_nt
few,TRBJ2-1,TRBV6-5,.,CASSRVGDLPGFF,TGTGCCAGCAGCCGCGTAGGGGACTTGCCCGGGTTCTTC
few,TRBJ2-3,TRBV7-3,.,CASSLTSHTDTQYF,TGTGCCAGCAGCTTAACTTCACACACAGATACGCAGTATTTT
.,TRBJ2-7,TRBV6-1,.,CASSESGSYEQYF,TGTGCCAGCAGTGAATCTGGCAGCTACGAGCAGTACTTC
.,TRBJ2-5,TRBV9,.,CASSVSGFQETQYF,TGTGCCAGCAGCGTAAGCGGCTTCCAAGAGACCCAGTACTTC
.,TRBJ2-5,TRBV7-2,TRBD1,CASSLGQGMETQYF,TGTGCCAGCAGCTTGGGACAGGGGATGGAGACCCAGTACTTC
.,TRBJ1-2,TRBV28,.,CASTKGHQLYGYTF,TGTGCCAGCACCAAGGGACATCAACTCTATGGCTACACCTTC
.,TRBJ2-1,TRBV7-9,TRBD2,CASSFDGGIYNEQFF,TGTGCCAGCAGCTTTGACGGGGGGATCTACAATGAGCAGTTCTTC
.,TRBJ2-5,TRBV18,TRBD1,CASSPTRTGADETQYF,TGTGCCAGCTCACCGACTCGGACAGGGGCTGATGAGACCCAGTACTTC
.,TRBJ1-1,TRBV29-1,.,CSVGTGNTEAFF,TGCAGCGTTGGTACAGGAAACACTGAAGCTTTCTTT
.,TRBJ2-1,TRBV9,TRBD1,CASSATGRDNEQFF,TGTGCCAGCAGCGCGACAGGGCGGGACAATGAGCAGTTCTTC
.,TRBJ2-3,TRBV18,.,CASSPRWDSGGTDTQYF,TGTGCCAGCTCACCTCGGTGGGACTCGGGTGGCACAGATACGCAGTATTTT
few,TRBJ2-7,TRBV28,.,CASRQSLYEQYF,TGTGCCAGCCGACAAAGTTTATACGAGCAGTACTTC
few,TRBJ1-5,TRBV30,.,CAWSGQVDQPQHF,TGTGCCTGGAGTGGACAGGTGGATCAGCCCCAGCATTTT
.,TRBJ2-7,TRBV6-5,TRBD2,CASSRTSGYEQYF,TGTGCCAGCAGTCGGACTAGCGGCTACGAGCAGTACTTC
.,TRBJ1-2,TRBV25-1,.,CASRGEIANYGYTF,TGTGCCAGCAGAGGAGAGATAGCTAACTATGGCTACACCTTC
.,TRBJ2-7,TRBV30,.,CAWTEIPNAYEQYF,TGTGCCTGGACGGAGATTCCCAACGCCTACGAGCAGTACTTC
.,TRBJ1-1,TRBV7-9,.,CASSLGEFGEAFF,TGTGCCAGCAGCTTAGGGGAGTTCGGGGAAGCTTTCTTT
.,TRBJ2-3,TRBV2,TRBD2,CASRTSGTTDTQYF,TGTGCCAGCCGGACTAGCGGAACCACAGATACGCAGTATTTT
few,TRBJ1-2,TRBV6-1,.,CASSRDTDTRRGYTF,TGTGCCAGCAGTCGCGACACGGATACTCGTAGAGGCTACACCTTC
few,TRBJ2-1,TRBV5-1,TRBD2,CASSVQLAANEQFF,TGCGCCAGCAGCGTCCAACTAGCGGCCAATGAGCAGTTCTTC
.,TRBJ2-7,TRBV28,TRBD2,CASSLGLAGTYEQYF,TGTGCCAGCAGTTTAGGACTAGCGGGTACCTACGAGCAGTACTTC
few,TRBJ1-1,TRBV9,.,CASSVDPGGDTEAFF,TGTGCCAGCAGCGTAGACCCAGGCGGGGACACTGAAGCTTTCTTT
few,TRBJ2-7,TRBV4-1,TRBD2,CASSQGTTGTRTYEQYF,TGCGCCAGCAGCCAAGGCACTACCGGGACTAGGACCTACGAGCAGTACTTC
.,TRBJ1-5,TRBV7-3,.,CASSPNVEPQHF,TGTGCCAGCAGCCCCAATGTAGAGCCCCAGCATTTT
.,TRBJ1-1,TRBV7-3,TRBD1,CASSKTGQGNTEAFF,TGTGCCAGCAGCAAGACCGGACAGGGGAACACTGAAGCTTTCTTT
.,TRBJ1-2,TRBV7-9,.,CASSLQGGDGYTF,TGTGCCAGCAGCCTCCAAGGGGGAGATGGCTACACCTTC
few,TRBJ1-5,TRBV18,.,CASSPGGGQPQHF,TGTGCCAGCTCACCGGGTGGGGGGCAGCCCCAGCATTTT
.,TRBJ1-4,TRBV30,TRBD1,CAWDRGNEKLFF,TGTGCCTGGGACAGGGGGAATGAAAAACTGTTTTTT
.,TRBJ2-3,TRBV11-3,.,CASSFPRSTDTQYF,TGTGCCAGCAGCTTCCCCAGGAGCACAGATACGCAGTATTTT
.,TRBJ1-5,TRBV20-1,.,CSARDHRAQHF,TGCAGTGCTAGAGATCACAGGGCCCAGCATTTT
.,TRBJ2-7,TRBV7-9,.,CASSSGSSLRHF,TGTGCCAGCAGCTCCGGATCTAGTCTAAGGCACTTC
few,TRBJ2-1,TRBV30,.,CAWDLDRRVNEQFF,TGTGCCTGGGATTTGGACAGACGGGTCAATGAGCAGTTCTTC
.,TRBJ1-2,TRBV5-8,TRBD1,CASSFVDRPNYGYTF,TGTGCCAGCAGCTTCGTGGACAGGCCGAACTATGGCTACACCTTC
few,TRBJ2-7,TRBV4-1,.,CASSRVVGAEQYF,TGCGCCAGCAGCCGAGTTGTGGGGGCCGAGCAGTACTTC
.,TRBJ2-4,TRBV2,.,CASSVFRSGNIQYF,TGTGCCAGCAGTGTGTTCAGGTCAGGAAACATTCAGTACTTC
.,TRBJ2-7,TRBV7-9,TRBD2,CASISSGDIVGEQYF,TGTGCCAGCATTTCTAGCGGGGACATCGTAGGAGAGCAGTACTTC
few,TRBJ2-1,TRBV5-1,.,CASSLLGHEQFF,TGCGCCAGCAGCTTGTTGGGCCATGAGCAGTTCTTC
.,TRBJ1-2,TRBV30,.,CAWSLGPLIHTF,TGTGCCTGGAGCCTAGGCCCGCTGATACACACCTTC
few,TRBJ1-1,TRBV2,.,CASSIDGRRTEAFF,TGTGCCAGCAGCATAGACGGGAGGCGGACTGAAGCTTTCTTT
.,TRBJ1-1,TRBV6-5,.,CASTMNQGTEAFF,TGTGCCAGCACCATGAACCAGGGGACTGAAGCTTTCTTT
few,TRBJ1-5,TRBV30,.,CAWSYMSNQPQHF,TGTGCCTGGAGCTATATGAGCAATCAGCCCCAGCATTTT
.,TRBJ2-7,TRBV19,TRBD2,CASSISLAGREQYF,TGTGCCAGTAGTATTTCGCTAGCGGGACGGGAGCAGTACTTC
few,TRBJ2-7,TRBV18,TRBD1,CASSPGQVTYEQYF,TGTGCCAGCTCACCGGGACAGGTTACCTACGAGCAGTACTTC
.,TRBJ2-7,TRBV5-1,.,CASSLRRGYYEQYF,TGCGCCAGCAGCCTCCGAAGGGGGTACTACGAGCAGTACTTC
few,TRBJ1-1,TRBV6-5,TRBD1,CASSYSTGGWTEAFF,TGTGCCAGCAGTTACTCAACAGGGGGGTGGACTGAAGCTTTCTTT
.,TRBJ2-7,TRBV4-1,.,CASSQDRVRAYEQYF,TGCGCCAGCAGCCAAGACAGGGTCAGAGCCTACGAGCAGTACTTC
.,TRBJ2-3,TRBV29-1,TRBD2,CSSGPARGGRSTDTQYF,TGCAGCTCGGGACCAGCGAGAGGCGGGAGGAGCACAGATACGCAGTATTTT
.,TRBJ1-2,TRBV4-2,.,CASSPRGAPEYGYTF,TGTGCCAGCAGCCCCCGGGGGGCCCCGGAGTATGGCTACACCTTC
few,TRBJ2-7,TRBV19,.,CASSNIYEQYF,TGTGCCAGTAGTAACATCTACGAGCAGTACTTC
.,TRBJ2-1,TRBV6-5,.,CASSYRSGNEQFF,TGTGCCAGCAGTTACCGAAGCGGCAATGAGCAGTTCTTC
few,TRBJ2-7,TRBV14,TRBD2,CASSQAWREKYEQYF,TGTGCCAGCAGCCAAGCTTGGCGGGAGAAGTACGAGCAGTACTTC
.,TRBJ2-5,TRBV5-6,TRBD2,CASSLASGRALGETQYF,TGTGCCAGCAGCTTGGCTAGCGGGAGGGCATTAGGCGAGACCCAGTACTTC
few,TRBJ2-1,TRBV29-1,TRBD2,CSVLGGGPDEQFF,TGCAGCGTTCTTGGGGGAGGGCCCGATGAGCAGTTCTTC